One and the same sample provided the 17 T cell receptor beta chains below, sequenced in a study of OX40 agonist ivuxolimab in advanced cancers. Sequencing used immunoSEQ multiplex PCR; TCRdb keeps in-frame clones, though not all of them. The sample carries about 46,000 clones, about 91% recorded once. Sequencing was performed on CD4+ or CD8+ T cells sorted from blood, taken in a trial of the OX40 agonist ivuxolimab. These receptors came from an adult with an advanced solid tumor such as melanoma, head and neck, liver or kidney cancer.

V is TRBV9 and J is TRBJ1-4; possible D gene TRBD1, 6 bases. Between the trimmed V and J ends, which lost 0 bases and 4 bases, there was a span of 13 bases. Germline CDR1 SGDLS, CDR2 YYNGEE. CDR3 length: 16 residues. CDR3 amino acids: CASSVGQERNNEKLFF. CDR3 sequence (DNA): TGTGCCAGCAGCGTAGGACAGGAGAGGAATAATGAAAAACTGTTTTTT.

The genes are TRBV19 and TRBJ2-1, with TRBD2 matching over 8 bases. Trimming removed 1 base from V and 3 bases from J; junction bases left unmatched: 2. CDR1 is LNHDA and CDR2 is SQIVND in the germline V gene (reference sequence). This CDR3 is built from 15 residues. The chain's CDR3 is CASSIGTSSYNEQFF. CDR3 nucleotides: TGTGCCAGTAGTATAGGGACTAGCAGCTACAATGAGCAGTTCTTC.

CDR3 nucleotides: TGCGCCAGCAGCCCATTGCCGGGTCAGGGGGCGAAAAACATTCAGTACTTC. Encoded protein: CASSPLPGQGAKNIQYF. The chain employs TRBV4-1 and TRBJ2-4, with 8 bases identical to TRBD1. CDR1 and CDR2 from the germline V gene are MGHRA and YSYEKL. Unmatched junction bases numbered 12, after V lost 4 bases and J lost 4 bases. This CDR3 region has 17 residues.

The rearrangement joins TRBV28 to TRBJ1-4, with D hard to call. V was trimmed by 7 bases and J by 6 bases, leaving 12 bases between them. CDR1 MDHEN and CDR2 SYDVKM come from the germline V gene. The CDR3 contains 13 residues. As DNA, the CDR3 is TGTGCCAGCATCGGCAATCGGGATGAAAAACTGTTTTTT. Translation: CASIGNRDEKLFF.

The chain is built from TRBV30 and TRBJ1-5, with 8 bases aligning to TRBD1. V gave up 0 bases and J gave up 5 bases; unmatched junction bases: 0. CDR1 GTSNPN and CDR2 SVGIG come from the germline V gene (reference sequence). The CDR3 spans 13 residues. The CDR3 loop is CAWSVQGDQPQHF. In DNA form, the CDR3 reads TGTGCCTGGAGTGTACAGGGGGATCAGCCCCAGCATTTT.

The chain carries TRBV4-1 and TRBJ1-3, with TRBD1 as a possible D gene (5 bases). Per the germline V gene, CDR1 is MGHRA and CDR2 is YSYEKL. V shed 0 bases and J shed 4 bases, with 10 bases lying between them. The CDR3 runs 15 residues. The chain's CDR3 is CASSQEQGAGNTIYF. The CDR3 region has the DNA TGCGCCAGCAGCCAAGAGCAGGGAGCGGGAAACACCATATATTTT.

There are a few counts of this clone. The chain has TRBV5-5 and TRBJ1-1, with 7 bases identical to TRBD1. Germline V CDR1 and CDR2: SGHKS, YYEKEE (reference sequence). CDR3 length: 16 residues. V lost 4 bases, J lost 11 bases, and 20 bases stayed unmatched. The CDR3 protein is CASSLEPTGWGGGAFF. Written as DNA, the CDR3 is TGTGCCAGCAGCCTGGAGCCGACAGGGTGGGGAGGTGGGGCTTTCTTT.

The chain links TRBV11-2 to TRBJ2-1; TRBD2 might be the D (6 bases). The germline V gene has CDR1 SGHAT and CDR2 FQNNGV. The length of the CDR3 is 14 residues. Trimming removed 5 bases at V and 9 bases at J, with 17 bases between. CDR3 nucleotide sequence: TGTGCCAGCAGCAGACCGGACTATGTGCTTGAGCAGTTCTTC. Residues: CASSRPDYVLEQFF.

This clone appeared a single time. The CDR3 loop is CASSAGQGAYEQYF. CDR3 sequence (DNA): TGTGCCAGCAGTGCCGGACAGGGAGCTTACGAGCAGTACTTC. This rearrangement joins TRBV28 to TRBJ2-7, with 8 nucleotides matching TRBD1. CDR1 and CDR2 (germline): MDHEN, SYDVKM. With 5 bases clipped from V and 4 bases from J, the junction kept 7 bases outside the gene matches. The CDR3 runs to 14 residues.

This chain joins TRBV29-1 and TRBJ2-4, with D tentatively TRBD1 or TRBD2 (6 bases each). CDR3 length: 16 amino acids. Germline values: CDR1 SQVTM, CDR2 ANQGSEA. The V end lost 4 bases, the J end lost 8 bases, and 24 bases lay between the germline ends. The CDR3 region is CSVVGGETGVGDIQYF. DNA for the CDR3: TGCAGCGTTGTCGGGGGCGAGACTGGGGTTGGGGACATTCAGTACTTC.

This chain joins TRBV4-1 and TRBJ2-3; TRBD2 matches at 12 bases. Germline CDR1 reads MGHRA; CDR2 reads YSYEKL. The CDR3 contains 17 residues. With 0 bases clipped from V and 5 bases from J, the junction kept 6 bases outside the gene matches. CDR3 protein: CASSQDPSGGAGDTQYF. Here the CDR3 DNA reads TGCGCCAGCAGCCAAGACCCTAGCGGGGGGGCCGGAGATACGCAGTATTTT.

The chain uses TRBV4-1 and TRBJ2-5; 8 bases line up with TRBD2. CDR1 and CDR2 (germline): MGHRA, YSYEKL. J lost 3 bases, V lost 3 bases, and 6 bases had no gene match. The CDR3 has 15 amino acids. The CDR3 reads CASSQPPGGEETQYF. DNA for the CDR3: TGCGCCAGCAGCCAGCCCCCGGGGGGGGAAGAGACCCAGTACTTC.

J is TRBJ2-2 and V is TRBV6-6; D not resolved. V lost 2 bases and J 11 bases, leaving 9 bases between the germline ends. CDR1 and CDR2 (germline): MNHNY, SVGAGI (reference sequence). The CDR3 sequence is 12 residues long. This CDR3 is CASSYVQYELFF. The CDR3 DNA is TGTGCCAGCAGTTACGTCCAGTATGAGCTGTTTTTT.

About this clone: Relative to the germline gene, one junction end is altered; a read error may explain this. This rearrangement joins TRBV7-7 to TRBJ2-3, with TRBD2 as a possible D gene (6 bases). Germline CDR1 and CDR2: SSHAT and FNYEAQ (reference sequence). CDR3 length: 16 residues. CDR3 nucleotide sequence: TGTGCTAGCAGCCCAACTAGCTTCCCCGGACCAGATACGCAGTATTTT. This encodes CASSPTSFPGPDTQYF. The whole variable domain, remainder taken from reference TRBV7-7 and TRBJ2-3, is GAGVSQSPRYKVTKRGQDVTLRCDPISSHATLYWYQQALGQGPEFLTYFNYEAQPDKSGLPSDRFSAERPEGSISTLTIQRTEQRDSAMYRCASSPTSFPGPDTQYFGPGTRLTVL.

This sequence joins TRBV19 and TRBJ2-7; 7 bases align to TRBD2. This CDR3 is built from 13 residues. The germline V gene has CDR1 LNHDA and CDR2 SQIVND (reference sequence). Trimming at V came to 5 bases and at J to 6 bases, leaving 7 bases not matched to a gene. CDR3 region: CASSVGGTTEQYV. CDR3 DNA sequence: TGTGCCAGTAGTGTCGGGGGGACCACCGAGCAGTACGTC.

The chain has TRBV29-1 and TRBJ1-2; perhaps TRBD1 as D (5 bases). Per the germline V gene, CDR1 is SQVTM and CDR2 is ANQGSEA. The CDR3 contains 12 residues. Trimming left V 7 bases short and J 1 base short, with 10 bases between. CDR3 in amino acids: CSAVQVNYGYTF. CDR3 sequence (DNA): TGCAGCGCCGTACAGGTTAACTATGGCTACACCTTC.

The J gene is TRBJ2-6, the V gene TRBV13; 7 bases fit TRBD1. Germline V CDR1 and CDR2: PRHDT, FYEKMQ (reference sequence). V lost 5 bases, J lost 2 bases, and 6 bases stayed unmatched. The CDR3 extends over 16 amino acids. The CDR3 bases are TGTGCCAGCAGCGCGTTAACAGGGGCTGGGGCCAACGTCCTGACTTTC. It is translated as CASSALTGAGANVLTF.